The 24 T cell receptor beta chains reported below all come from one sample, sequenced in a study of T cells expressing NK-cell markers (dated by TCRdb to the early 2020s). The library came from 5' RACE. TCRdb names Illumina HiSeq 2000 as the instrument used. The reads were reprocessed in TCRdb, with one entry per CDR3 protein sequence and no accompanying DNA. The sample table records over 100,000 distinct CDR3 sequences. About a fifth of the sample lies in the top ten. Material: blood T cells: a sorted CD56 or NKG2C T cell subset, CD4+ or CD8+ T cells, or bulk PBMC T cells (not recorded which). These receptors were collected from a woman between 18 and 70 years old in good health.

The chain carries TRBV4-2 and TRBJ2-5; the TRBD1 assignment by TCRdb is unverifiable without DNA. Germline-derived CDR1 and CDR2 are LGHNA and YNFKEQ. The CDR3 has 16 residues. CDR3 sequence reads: CASSHLNSGDWETQYF.

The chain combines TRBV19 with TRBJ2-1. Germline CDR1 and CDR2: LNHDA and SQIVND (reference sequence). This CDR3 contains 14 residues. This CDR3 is CASSTQGSYNEQFF.

CDR3 loop: CASSPRDNNEQFF. The rearrangement uses TRBV4-3 and TRBJ2-1; TCRdb's D call of TRBD1 is untestable without DNA. The germline CDR1 and CDR2 sequences are LGHNA and YSLEER. The CDR3 has 13 amino acids.

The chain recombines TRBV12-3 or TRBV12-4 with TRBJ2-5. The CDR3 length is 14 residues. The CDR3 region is CASSLWAERETQYF.

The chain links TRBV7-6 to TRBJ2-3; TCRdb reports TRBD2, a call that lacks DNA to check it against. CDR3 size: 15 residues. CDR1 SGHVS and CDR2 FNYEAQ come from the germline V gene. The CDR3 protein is CASSLGSGDTDTQYF.

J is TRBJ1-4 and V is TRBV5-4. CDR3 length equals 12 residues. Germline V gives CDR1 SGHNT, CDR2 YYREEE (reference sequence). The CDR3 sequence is CASSSLGEKLFF.

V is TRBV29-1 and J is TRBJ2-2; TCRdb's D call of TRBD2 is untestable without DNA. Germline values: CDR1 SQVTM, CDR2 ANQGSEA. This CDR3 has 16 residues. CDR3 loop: CSVARTSGGDHGELFF.

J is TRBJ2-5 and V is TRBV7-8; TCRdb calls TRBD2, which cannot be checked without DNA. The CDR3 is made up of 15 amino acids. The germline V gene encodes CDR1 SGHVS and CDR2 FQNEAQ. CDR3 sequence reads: CASSLFAGLQETQYF.

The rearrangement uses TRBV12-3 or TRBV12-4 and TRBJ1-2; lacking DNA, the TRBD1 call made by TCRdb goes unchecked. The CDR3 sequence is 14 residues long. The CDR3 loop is CASSGRDGAHGYTF.

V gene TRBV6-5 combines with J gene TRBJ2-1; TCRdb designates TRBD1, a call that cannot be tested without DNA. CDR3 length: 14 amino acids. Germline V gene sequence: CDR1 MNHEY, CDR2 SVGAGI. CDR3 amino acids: CASTSPRSYNEQFF.

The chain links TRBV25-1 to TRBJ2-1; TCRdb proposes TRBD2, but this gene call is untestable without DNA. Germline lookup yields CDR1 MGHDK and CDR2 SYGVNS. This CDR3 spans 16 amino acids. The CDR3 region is CASSVSLAGSYNEQFF.

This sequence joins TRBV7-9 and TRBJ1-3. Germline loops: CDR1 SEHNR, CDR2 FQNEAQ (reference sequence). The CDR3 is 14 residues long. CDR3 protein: CASSRGRSGNTIYF. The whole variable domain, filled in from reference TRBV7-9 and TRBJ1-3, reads DTGVSQNPRHKITKRGQNVTFRCDPISEHNRLYWYRQTLGQGPEFLTYFQNEAQLEKSRLLSDRFSAERPKGSFSTLEIQRTEQGDSAMYLCASSRGRSGNTIYFGEGSWLTVV.

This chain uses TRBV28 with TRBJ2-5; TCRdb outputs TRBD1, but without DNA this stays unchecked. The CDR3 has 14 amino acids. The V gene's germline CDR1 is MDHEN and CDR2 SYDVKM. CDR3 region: CASTLTGNQETQYF. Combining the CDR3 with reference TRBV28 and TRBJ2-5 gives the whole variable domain DVKVTQSSRYLVKRTGEKVFLECVQDMDHENMFWYRQDPGLGLRLIYFSYDVKMKEKGDIPEGYSVSREKKERFSLILESASTNQTSMYLCASTLTGNQETQYFGPGTRLLVL.

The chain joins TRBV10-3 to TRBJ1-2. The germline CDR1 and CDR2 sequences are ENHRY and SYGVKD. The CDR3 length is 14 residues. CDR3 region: CAISGLDASYGYTF.

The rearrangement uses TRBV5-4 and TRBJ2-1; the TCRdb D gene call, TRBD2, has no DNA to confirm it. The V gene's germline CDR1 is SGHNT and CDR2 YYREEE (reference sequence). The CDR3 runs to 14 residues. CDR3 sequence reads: CASSTSGGADEQFF.

The CDR3 loop is CASSSRTSTTTSTDTQYF. J is TRBJ2-3 and V is TRBV11-1; TCRdb outputs TRBD2, but without DNA this stays unchecked. Per germline, CDR1 SGHAT and CDR2 FQDESV (reference sequence). The length of the CDR3 is 18 residues. The variable domain in full, completed from reference TRBV11-1 and TRBJ2-3, reads EAEVAQSPRYKITEKSQAVAFWCDPISGHATLYWYRQILGQGPELLVQFQDESVVDDSQLPKDRFSAERLKGVDSTLKIQPAELGDSAMYLCASSSRTSTTTSTDTQYFGPGTRLTVL.

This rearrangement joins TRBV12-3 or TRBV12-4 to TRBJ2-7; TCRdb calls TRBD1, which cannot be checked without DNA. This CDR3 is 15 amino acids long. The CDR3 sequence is CASSFAPGSPYEQYF.

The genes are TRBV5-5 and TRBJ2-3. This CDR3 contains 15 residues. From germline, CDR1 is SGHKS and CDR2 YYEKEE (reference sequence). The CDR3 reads CASSLATGKGDTQYF. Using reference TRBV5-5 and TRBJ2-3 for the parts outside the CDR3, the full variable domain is DAGVTQSPTHLIKTRGQQVTLRCSPISGHKSVSWYQQVLGQGPQFIFQYYEKEERGRGNFPDRFSARQFPNYSSELNVNALLLGDSALYLCASSLATGKGDTQYFGPGTRLTVL.

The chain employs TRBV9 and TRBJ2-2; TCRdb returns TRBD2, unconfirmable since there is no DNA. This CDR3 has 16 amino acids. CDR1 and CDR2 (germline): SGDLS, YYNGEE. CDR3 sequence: CASSRSSGANTGELFF.

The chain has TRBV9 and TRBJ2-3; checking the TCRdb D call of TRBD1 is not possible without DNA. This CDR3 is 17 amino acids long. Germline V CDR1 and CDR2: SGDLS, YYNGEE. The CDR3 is CASSAQGGTGATDTQYF.

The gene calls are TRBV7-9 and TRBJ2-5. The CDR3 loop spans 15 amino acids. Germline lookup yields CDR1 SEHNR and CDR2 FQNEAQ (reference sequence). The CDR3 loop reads CASSLRLRSQETQYF.

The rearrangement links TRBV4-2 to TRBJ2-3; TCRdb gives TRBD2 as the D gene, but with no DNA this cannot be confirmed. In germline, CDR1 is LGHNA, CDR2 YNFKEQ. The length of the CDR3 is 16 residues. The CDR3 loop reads CASSLSEAGNTDTQYF.

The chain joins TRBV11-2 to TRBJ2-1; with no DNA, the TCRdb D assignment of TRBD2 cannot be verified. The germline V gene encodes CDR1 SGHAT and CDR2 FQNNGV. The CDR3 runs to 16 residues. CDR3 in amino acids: CASSLLLRDLYNEQFF.

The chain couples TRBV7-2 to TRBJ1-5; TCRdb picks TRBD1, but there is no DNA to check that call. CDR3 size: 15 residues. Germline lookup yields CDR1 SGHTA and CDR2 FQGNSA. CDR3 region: CASSLTTGPLQPQHF. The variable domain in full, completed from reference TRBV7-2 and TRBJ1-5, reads GAGVSQSPSNKVTEKGKDVELRCDPISGHTALYWYRQSLGQGLEFLIYFQGNSAPDKSGLPSDRFSAERTGGSVSTLTIQRTQQEDSAVYLCASSLTTGPLQPQHFGDGTRLSIL.